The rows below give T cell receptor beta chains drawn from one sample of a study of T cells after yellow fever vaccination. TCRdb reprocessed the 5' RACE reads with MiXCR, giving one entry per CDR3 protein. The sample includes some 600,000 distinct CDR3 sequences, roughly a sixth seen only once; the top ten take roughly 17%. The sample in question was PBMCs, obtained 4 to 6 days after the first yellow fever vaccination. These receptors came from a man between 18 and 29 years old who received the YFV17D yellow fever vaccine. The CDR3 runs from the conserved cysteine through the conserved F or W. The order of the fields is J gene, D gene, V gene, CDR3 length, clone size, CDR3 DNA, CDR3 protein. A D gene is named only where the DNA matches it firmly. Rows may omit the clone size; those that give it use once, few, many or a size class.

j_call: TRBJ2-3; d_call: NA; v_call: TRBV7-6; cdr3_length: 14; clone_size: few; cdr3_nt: TGTGCCAGCAGCTTTCCAGGGGGGCCAGATACGCAGTATTTT; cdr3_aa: CASSFPGGPDTQYF
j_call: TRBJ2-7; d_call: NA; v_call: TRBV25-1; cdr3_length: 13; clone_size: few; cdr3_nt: TGTGCCAGCAGTGAAGGGGGCCGCCGCGAGCAGTACTTC; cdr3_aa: CASSEGGRREQYF
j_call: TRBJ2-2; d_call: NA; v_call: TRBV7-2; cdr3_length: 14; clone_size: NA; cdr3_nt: TGTGCCAGCAGCATCGGGTGGGAGACCGGGGAGCTGTTTTTT; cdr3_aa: CASSIGWETGELFF
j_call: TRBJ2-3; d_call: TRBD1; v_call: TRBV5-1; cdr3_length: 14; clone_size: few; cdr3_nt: TGCGCCAGCAGGATTGGACAGGGTACAGATACGCAGTATTTT; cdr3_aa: CASRIGQGTDTQYF
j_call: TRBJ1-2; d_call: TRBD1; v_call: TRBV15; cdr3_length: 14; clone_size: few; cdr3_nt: TGTGCCACCAGATCTGAGGGGACAGGAGAGAGCTACACCTTC; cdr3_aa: CATRSEGTGESYTF
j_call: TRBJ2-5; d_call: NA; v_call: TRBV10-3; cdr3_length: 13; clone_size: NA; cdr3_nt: TGTGCCATCAGTTGGGAATTCCAAGAGACCCAGTACTTC; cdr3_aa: CAISWEFQETQYF
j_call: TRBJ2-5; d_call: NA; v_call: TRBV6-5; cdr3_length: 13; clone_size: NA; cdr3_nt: TGTGCCAGCAGTTACACCCAGAAGGAGACCCAGTACTTC; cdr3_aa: CASSYTQKETQYF
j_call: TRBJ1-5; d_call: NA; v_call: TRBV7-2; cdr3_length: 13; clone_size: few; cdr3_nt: TGTGCCAGCAGCTTAACAAGGGGGCAGCCCCAGCATTTT; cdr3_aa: CASSLTRGQPQHF
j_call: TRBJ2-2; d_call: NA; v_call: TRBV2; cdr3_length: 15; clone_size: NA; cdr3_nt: TGTGCCACGGAGCGACGGGAGTCGAACACCGGGGAGCTGTTTTTT; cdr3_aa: CATERRESNTGELFF
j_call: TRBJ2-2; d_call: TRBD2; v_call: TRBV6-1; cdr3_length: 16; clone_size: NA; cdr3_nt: TGTGCCAGCAACCTAGCGGGAACACCGAACACCGGGGAGCTGTTTTTT; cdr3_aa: CASNLAGTPNTGELFF
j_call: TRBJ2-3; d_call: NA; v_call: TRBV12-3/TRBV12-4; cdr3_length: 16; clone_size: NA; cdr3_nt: TGTGCCAGCAGCCCAGGGGCAGAAACTAGCACAGATACGCAGTATTTT; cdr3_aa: CASSPGAETSTDTQYF
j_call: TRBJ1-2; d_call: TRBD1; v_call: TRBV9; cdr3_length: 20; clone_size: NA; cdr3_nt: TGTGCCAGCAGCGCCCCGAGCCCGGGACAGGTTGAGATGGAACGCTATGGCTACACCTTC; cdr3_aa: CASSAPSPGQVEMERYGYTF
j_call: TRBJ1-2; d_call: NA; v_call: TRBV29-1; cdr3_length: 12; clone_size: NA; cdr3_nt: TGCAGCGTTGGTGGGACAAACTATGGCTACACCTTC; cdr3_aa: CSVGGTNYGYTF
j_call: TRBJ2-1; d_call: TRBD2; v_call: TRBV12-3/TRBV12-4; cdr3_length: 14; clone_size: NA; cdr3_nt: TGTGCCAGCAGTCCGCGCGGGGGGTCTGATGAGCAGTTCTTC; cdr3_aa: CASSPRGGSDEQFF
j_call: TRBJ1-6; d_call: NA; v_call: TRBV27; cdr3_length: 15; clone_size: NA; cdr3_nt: TGTGCCAGCGGATGGCAGAGCTCCTATAATTCACCCCTCCACTTT; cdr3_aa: CASGWQSSYNSPLHF
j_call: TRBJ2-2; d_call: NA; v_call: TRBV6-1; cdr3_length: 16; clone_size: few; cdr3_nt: TGTGCCAGCAGTGTTCTGGAGGGGCGAGACACCGGGGAGCTGTTTTTT; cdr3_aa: CASSVLEGRDTGELFF
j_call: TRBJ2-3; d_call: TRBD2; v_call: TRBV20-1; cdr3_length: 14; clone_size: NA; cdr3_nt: TGCAGTGCCCGGACTAGCGGGGGGCGAGATACGCAGTATTTT; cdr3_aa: CSARTSGGRDTQYF
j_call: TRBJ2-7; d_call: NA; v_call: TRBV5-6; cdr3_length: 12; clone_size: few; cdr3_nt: TGTGCCAGCAGCCGGACGGGCCGGGAGCAGTACTTC; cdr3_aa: CASSRTGREQYF
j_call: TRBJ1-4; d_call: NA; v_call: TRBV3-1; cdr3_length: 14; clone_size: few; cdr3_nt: TGTGCCAGCAGCCACGGCAGGGTGGGTGAAAAACTGTTTTTT; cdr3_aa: CASSHGRVGEKLFF
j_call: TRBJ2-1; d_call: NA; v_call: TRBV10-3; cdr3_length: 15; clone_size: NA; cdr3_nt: TGTGCCATCAGTGAGTCGGTGGGGGCCCGGATAGAGCAGTTCTTC; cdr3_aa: CAISESVGARIEQFF